The rows below give T cell receptor beta chains drawn from one sample of a study of neurological immune-mediated disorders. MiXCR, run by TCRdb on the 5' RACE reads, gives a single entry per CDR3 protein. The repertoire consists of more than 75,000 distinct CDR3 sequences, with around 3.4% occurring once and the leading ten covering about 2.9%. Sequenced: PBMCs. Source of these receptors: a woman in her 50s with multiple sclerosis. Both conserved end residues are part of each CDR3. Fields, in order: J gene, V gene, D gene, CDR3 protein. The D gene is left open where the match is weak.

>TRBJ2-3|TRBV7-2|TRBD2
CASSFGLAGTDTQYF
>TRBJ2-1|TRBV12-3/TRBV12-4|TRBD2
CASSLSRGGAGEQFF
>TRBJ2-1|TRBV20-1|TRBD1
CSARDRKGQGAVNEQFF
>TRBJ2-7|TRBV20-1|.
CSARVRENEQYF
>TRBJ1-2|TRBV20-1|.
CSAPGIGLGYTF
>TRBJ2-3|TRBV5-6|.
CASSLMRLGDTQYF
>TRBJ1-5|TRBV9|.
CASSQMGDQPQHF
>TRBJ2-3|TRBV20-1|.
CSASQGGTADTQYF
>TRBJ2-2|TRBV5-1|.
CASSLEGRITGELFF
>TRBJ2-1|TRBV20-1|.
CSASSAAKDYNEQFF
>TRBJ2-3|TRBV6-5|.
CASSYGGTSTDTQYF
>TRBJ2-6|TRBV9|TRBD1
CASSPGTGYSGANVLTF
>TRBJ2-3|TRBV20-1|.
CSARDGRRTDTQYF
>TRBJ2-3|TRBV29-1|TRBD1
CSGGTGGSADTQYF
>TRBJ2-7|TRBV27|.
CASSLSIKGYEQYF
>TRBJ1-5|TRBV6-6|TRBD1
CASSTTTGDFGNQPQHF
>TRBJ1-6|TRBV12-3/TRBV12-4|.
CASSLWGRPLHF
>TRBJ1-1|TRBV5-1|.
CASSRDIWDTEAFF
>TRBJ1-2|TRBV7-9|.
CASSLGGGGYGYTF
>TRBJ1-1|TRBV7-2|.
CASSLGSYSTEAFF
>TRBJ2-3|TRBV20-1|TRBD1
CSAFGDSSTDTQYF
>TRBJ1-1|TRBV5-1|.
CASSFAGNTEAFF
>TRBJ2-7|TRBV14|.
CASSQDTPSYEQYF
>TRBJ1-5|TRBV5-6|.
CASSLVGAIGQPQHF
>TRBJ1-6|TRBV20-1|.
CSAREGTSSSPLHF
>TRBJ2-3|TRBV3-1|.
CASSQDLTRTDTQYF
>TRBJ2-5|TRBV10-3|TRBD2
CAISDGEGETQYF